This TCR beta chain was retrieved from a study of T cells in Graves' hyperthyroidism and ophthalmopathy (dated by TCRdb to about 2019). Concerning the study at large: To identify TCR V-J signatures that set the groups apart, the researchers used a discovery cohort of 100 patients, made up of fewer than 50 with Graves' ophthalmopathy and around 58 with stable Graves' hyperthyroidism. An independent validation cohort of about 19 hyperthyroidism patients and about 15 patients who later progressed to ophthalmopathy tested prospective prediction of ophthalmopathy. The approximately 98 discovery patients were randomly divided into training and test sets at a 7:3 ratio. In about 6 Graves' hyperthyroidism patients, the study also compared T-cell repertoires from thyroid tissue with T-cell repertoires from blood. After blood sampling, hyperthyroidism patients were treated with methimazole at a starting dose of 30 mg daily, and ophthalmopathy patients were treated with high-dose intravenous methylprednisolone. According to the paper, TCR Vbeta CDR3 sequencing was carried out on more than 120 peripheral blood samples, which came from 40 to 45 ophthalmopathy, 80 or so hyperthyroidism and around 17 progressor patients. The study at large found these results: In cross-validation, a model built on a 13 V-J signature told ophthalmopathy apart from stable hyperthyroidism with under 90% sensitivity and roughly 83% specificity, and in testing the same model reached 80%/75%. Most expanded thyroid clonotypes (frequency above 0.001) were also detected in blood, suggesting blood repertoires may reflect thyroid immune responses. No statistical method was used to set the sample size in advance, and investigators knew the group allocation. In validation, the model predicted progression to ophthalmopathy a median of 6.5 months before onset, with about 70% sensitivity and 72.22% specificity.

In this sample, this clonotype turned up many times. Its antigen is currently not known. No much larger clone is present one base from it, and per-base qualities are unavailable. From the cysteine through the phenylalanine, the CDR3 covers 14 amino acids. Of all the DNA, just the CDR3 is kept, 42 bases in frame from base 1. CDR1 and CDR2, per the germline V gene, are KGHDR and SFDVKD. V trim: 3 bases; J trim: 2 bases; unmatched bases: 2. The TCR beta CDR3 regions were amplified from RNA transcripts. The TCR CDR3 was subjected to a first round of RT-PCR using the HTBI primer set and the Qiagen OneStep RT-PCR kit. A second multiplex PCR round built the libraries, followed by size selection and purification. The libraries were sequenced on an Illumina HiSeq2000 using paired-end 100 bp reads. In the authors' own workflow: SOAPnuke was used to process the raw data, with reads discarded if the reads contained adapters or uncalled bases, had a mean Phred below 15, or lacked an exact constant-primer or identifier match. High-quality paired reads were merged with COPE v1.2.5, and unique nucleotide sequences were defined as clonotypes. MiTCR v1.1 was used to align clonotypes to the IMGT TRBV, TRBD and TRBJ reference segments. Only V-J combinations with frequency above 0.0001, covering 99.2% of repertoires, were analysed. The TCS score was defined as F50 (clonal expansion) divided by E x V (chaos), with BLOSUM62-based TCRdist calculated between CDR3 peptides within each V-J. Welch's t-statistics and random forest reduced roughly 540 V-J features to around 14, which were used in a naive Bayes classifier (R e1071). The Morisita-Horn index was used to measure how similar the thyroid and blood repertoires were. The public reads were quality trimmed at Q25 with fastp and then assembled into clones with MiXCR by TCRdb, keeping productive beta chains. Identical CDR3 proteins give one entry, which carries the most common genes and DNA. Here the V and J calls rest on TCRdb's processing, not on the authors' analysis. The sample table shows hundreds of thousands of distinct CDR3 sequences, and just under 45% are seen once. The ten top clones hold under 8.5% of the sample.

Any patient with an uncontrolled infection, another autoimmune disease, pregnancy or lactation was excluded. Diagnoses were based on clinical symptoms, serum thyroxine and TRAb, thyroid ultrasound and orbital computed tomography. Total RNA was extracted with Trizol reagent, and quality was checked on an Agilent 2100 Bioanalyzer. Sequences were obtained from peripheral blood or thyroid tissue (not recorded which). The rearrangement combines TRBV24-1 with TRBJ2-5; 7 junctional bases match TRBD1. The source of this sequence is an adult man with Graves' disease, either hyperthyroidism or ophthalmopathy (not recorded which). Here is the DNA: TGTGCCACCAGTGATACAGGGGCACAAGAGACCCAGTACTTC. This sequence encodes CATSDTGAQETQYF.